This record concerns one T cell receptor beta chain sequence. The data belong to a study of blood T cell repertoires in COVID-19. Overall study: The United States, Italy and Spain were the sources of the acute and convalescent COVID-19 samples. T cells, B-cell-depleted T cells, or PBMCs provided the cDNA or gDNA that served as material.

Germline V gene sequence: CDR1 MNHEY, CDR2 SMNVEV (reference sequence). CDR3 length equals 14 residues. Trimming took 3 bases from V and 4 from J, leaving 12 bases between them. Original methodology: Reference gene primer amplification in the assay estimated nucleated cell counts. Generated by immunoSEQ multiplex PCR, the TCRdb table keeps only in-frame clones and is missing some. V, J and clone size are taken as reported in that table, and D and trimming were inferred from the DNA itself. Among 180,000 or so clones listed, around four fifths were seen once. Participants were aged about 18 to 100 years from more than 20 US areas.

The sequenced material came from PBMCs or T cells enriched from blood (not recorded which). This receptor was taken from a woman aged 60-75 years who had recovered from COVID-19. The rearrangement joins TRBV27 to TRBJ1-1, with TRBD1 as a possible D gene (5 bases). The CDR3 nucleotides read TGTGCCAGCAGTTTTCCAGGGCGTCTCACTGAAGCTTTCTTT. Translated: CASSFPGRLTEAFF.